This T cell receptor (beta chain) comes out of a study of blood T cell repertoires in COVID-19. The trim removed 3 bases at V and 3 bases at J, leaving 4 bases unmatched. Per germline, CDR1 WNHNN and CDR2 SYGVQD (reference sequence). The CDR3 runs 15 residues. Authors' analysis steps: Reference gene primer amplification yielded estimated nucleated cell counts. Using immunoSEQ multiplex PCR, the repertoire was profiled, and TCRdb retains in-frame clones only, with some absent. The D gene and trimming were derived from the DNA, and the V and J assignments and clone size from that table. The data show more than 300,000 clones, with roughly 86% seen just once and 8% to 13% held by the top ten.

The sequencing input was peripheral blood. This receptor was identified in a woman aged 30 to 39 with COVID-19, enrolled during active disease. The chain recombines TRBV10-1 with TRBJ2-5; 10 nucleotides line up with TRBD2. The CDR3 nucleotides read TGCGCCAGCAGTGATGTAGCGGGAGGAAAAGAGACCCAGTACTTC. It yields the protein CASSDVAGGKETQYF.